The present T cell receptor (beta chain) was sequenced within a study of cytomegalovirus exposure and HLA in healthy donors. This PCR relied on a set of 60 Vbeta primers and 13 Jbeta primers. Sequencing was performed with immunoSEQ multiplex PCR; in TCRdb, only in-frame clones are kept and a portion is missing. The data contain 150,000 or so clones, about 75% of them singletons. The germline V gene encodes CDR1 SGHTA and CDR2 FQGNSA. The CDR3 sequence is 14 residues long. Source material: PBMCs. This sequence originates from a woman in her forties or fifties in good health and CMV-seropositive. The rearrangement joins TRBV7-2 to TRBJ2-5; TRBD1 is a possible D gene (6 bases). The end of the DNA fits TRBJ2-7 better, so the J call may be wrong. The CDR3 spells CASSLGDRIREQYF. CDR3 DNA sequence: TGTGCCAGCAGCTTAGGAGACAGGATTCGCGAGCAGTACTTC.